This T cell receptor beta chain was profiled in a study of monozygotic twins with inflammatory bowel disease. CDR3 size: 13 residues. From the 5' RACE reads, TCRdb lists one entry per CDR3 protein and no DNA. The specimen's table records some 330,000 distinct CDR3 sequences. The sequencing input was blood. This TCR came from a human donor with ulcerative colitis or Crohn's disease, or a healthy co-twin of an affected twin (not recorded which). The chain combines TRBV12-3 or TRBV12-4 with TRBJ2-3. The CDR3 sequence: CASSLVNTDTQYF.